This TCR beta chain was sequenced in a study of T-cell memory formation after mild COVID-19. Study context: TCR clusters showed largely donor specificity.

This clonotype was detected only a few times. The V segment lost 5 bases and the J segment 5 bases; nucleotides outside the gene matches: 10. CDR3 size: 15 residues. TCRdb reprocessed the 5' RACE reads with MiXCR, giving one entry per CDR3 protein. The sample lists about 440,000 distinct CDR3 sequences, about 20% seen once, with around 8% in the top ten. V and J are TRBV12-3 or TRBV12-4 and TRBJ1-2; 8 nucleotides align to TRBD1. The source is an adult woman who had mild COVID-19 (a few samples of this study predate the infection). Cell type and time point are not known. The sample consisted of PBMCs or a T cell subset sorted from them (not recorded which). This CDR3 is CASSLYDRGEYGYTF. The DNA for the CDR3 is TGTGCCAGCAGTCTATACGACAGGGGCGAATATGGCTACACCTTC.